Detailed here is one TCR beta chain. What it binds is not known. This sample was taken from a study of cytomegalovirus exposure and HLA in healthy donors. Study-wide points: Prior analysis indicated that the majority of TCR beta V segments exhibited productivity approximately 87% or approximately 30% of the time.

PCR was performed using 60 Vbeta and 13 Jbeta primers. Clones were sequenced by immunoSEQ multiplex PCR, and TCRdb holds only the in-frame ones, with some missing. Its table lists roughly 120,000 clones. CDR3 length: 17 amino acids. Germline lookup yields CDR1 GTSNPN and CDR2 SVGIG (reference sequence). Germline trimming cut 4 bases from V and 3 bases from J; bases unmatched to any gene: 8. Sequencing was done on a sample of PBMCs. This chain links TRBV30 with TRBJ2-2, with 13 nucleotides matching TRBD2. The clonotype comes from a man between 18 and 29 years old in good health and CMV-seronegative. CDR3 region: CAWNPWGTSGDTGELFF. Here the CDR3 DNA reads TGTGCCTGGAATCCGTGGGGGACTAGCGGGGACACCGGGGAGCTGTTTTTT.